The 27 T cell receptor beta chains below come from one sample, sequenced in a study of T cells expressing NK-cell markers. Reprocessing the 5' RACE reads, TCRdb reports a single entry for every CDR3 protein and omits DNA. This repertoire includes some 340,000 distinct CDR3 sequences. Input material: blood T cells: a sorted CD56 or NKG2C T cell subset, CD4+ or CD8+ T cells, or bulk PBMC T cells (not recorded which). All receptors come from a man aged 18-75 years in good health.

The chain links TRBV28 to TRBJ2-2; the D call from TCRdb, TRBD1, cannot be confirmed without DNA. Germline CDR1 MDHEN, CDR2 SYDVKM. CDR3 length: 14 residues. The CDR3 is CASSSGGGGGELFF. Full variable domain (rest looked up from reference TRBV28 and TRBJ2-2): DVKVTQSSRYLVKRTGEKVFLECVQDMDHENMFWYRQDPGLGLRLIYFSYDVKMKEKGDIPEGYSVSREKKERFSLILESASTNQTSMYLCASSSGGGGGELFFGEGSRLTVL.

The chain employs TRBV7-2 and TRBJ2-3; the TCRdb D gene call, TRBD1, has no DNA to confirm it. The CDR3 is made up of 16 amino acids. Germline V lookup: CDR1 SGHTA, CDR2 FQGNSA. The CDR3 loop reads CASSRSPQGMTDTQYF. The full variable domain, completed using reference TRBV7-2 and TRBJ2-3, is GAGVSQSPSNKVTEKGKDVELRCDPISGHTALYWYRQSLGQGLEFLIYFQGNSAPDKSGLPSDRFSAERTGGSVSTLTIQRTQQEDSAVYLCASSRSPQGMTDTQYFGPGTRLTVL.

The rearrangement uses TRBV5-1 and TRBJ2-3. Germline CDR1 and CDR2: SGHRS and YFSETQ. The CDR3 loop spans 15 amino acids. The CDR3 region is CASSSLWIATDTQYF. Supplemented by reference TRBV5-1 and TRBJ2-3, the full variable domain reads KAGVTQTPRYLIKTRGQQVTLSCSPISGHRSVSWYQQTPGQGLQFLFEYFSETQRNKGNFPGRFSGRQFSNSRSEMNVSTLELGDSALYLCASSSLWIATDTQYFGPGTRLTVL.

V gene TRBV2 combines with J gene TRBJ1-5. Germline CDR1 SNHLY, CDR2 FYNNEI. There are 13 residues in the CDR3. CDR3 in amino acids: CASRDDNNQPQHF.

V is TRBV5-6 and J is TRBJ2-7. The CDR3 loop spans 14 amino acids. CDR1 is SGHDT and CDR2 is YYEEEE in the germline V gene. CDR3 amino acids: CASSFLQDPYEQYF.

The chain is built from TRBV12-3 or TRBV12-4 and TRBJ2-5; checking the TCRdb D call of TRBD1 is not possible without DNA. The CDR3 contains 15 residues. The CDR3 loop reads CASSFMTGTRETQYF.

The chain employs TRBV20-1 and TRBJ1-1; TCRdb indicates TRBD1, and absent DNA this call remains unverified. Germline CDR1 and CDR2: DFQATT and SNEGSKA (reference sequence). The CDR3 runs to 13 residues. CDR3: CSAPQGAETKAFF.

The chain links TRBV6-5 to TRBJ2-7; TCRdb's assignment of TRBD2 cannot be checked, as there is no DNA. Germline-derived CDR1 and CDR2 are MNHEY and SVGAGI. The length of the CDR3 is 14 residues. This chain's CDR3 is CASSYGSAGGEQYF.

The gene calls are TRBV12-3 or TRBV12-4 and TRBJ1-5. There are 16 residues in the CDR3. This CDR3 is CASSIWGEGVNQPQHF.

The chain recombines TRBV7-8 with TRBJ2-7; TCRdb calls TRBD1, which cannot be checked without DNA. Germline V CDR1 and CDR2: SGHVS, FQNEAQ. The CDR3 has 15 residues. CDR3 protein: CASSPLGRTGYEQYF.

This chain joins TRBV20-1 and TRBJ2-4; there is no DNA to check the TCRdb D call of TRBD1. The germline gives CDR1 DFQATT, CDR2 SNEGSKA (reference sequence). The CDR3 consists of 14 residues. CDR3 residues: CSAGLGTGQNIQYF.

The V and J genes are TRBV7-9 and TRBJ2-3; with no DNA, the TCRdb D assignment of TRBD2 cannot be verified. This CDR3 region has 15 residues. The germline V gene encodes CDR1 SEHNR and CDR2 FQNEAQ (reference sequence). CDR3 residues: CASSLLRGDTDTQYF.

The rearrangement uses TRBV10-3 and TRBJ2-1; TCRdb names TRBD1, which stays unverified in the absence of DNA. This CDR3 region has 15 residues. CDR1 and CDR2 (germline): ENHRY, SYGVKD. The CDR3 sequence is CAISESAQGANEQFF.

The V gene is TRBV29-1, the J gene TRBJ1-3. Germline CDR1 SQVTM, CDR2 ANQGSEA. The length of the CDR3 is 14 residues. The CDR3 is CSAALGGEGNTIYF. Complete variable domain (other parts from reference TRBV29-1 and TRBJ1-3): SAVISQKPSRDICQRGTSLTIQCQVDSQVTMMFWYRQQPGQSLTLIATANQGSEATYESGFVIDKFPISRPNLTFSTLTVSNMSPEDSSIYLCSAALGGEGNTIYFGEGSWLTVV.

The genes are TRBV11-2 and TRBJ2-4; the TCRdb D gene call, TRBD1, has no DNA to confirm it. In germline, CDR1 is SGHAT, CDR2 FQNNGV. The CDR3 runs to 16 residues. The CDR3 protein is CASSPQGLGNKNIQYF.

The CDR3 sequence: CASSIMKGGRNADTQYF. This chain connects TRBV28 to TRBJ2-3; TCRdb returns TRBD1, unconfirmable since there is no DNA. CDR3 size: 17 residues. From germline, CDR1 is MDHEN and CDR2 SYDVKM.

The chain uses TRBV5-1 and TRBJ1-2; TCRdb names TRBD1, which stays unverified in the absence of DNA. This CDR3 is built from 16 residues. Germline loops: CDR1 SGHRS, CDR2 YFSETQ. The CDR3 here is CASSTRGQAQKSGYTF.

V usage is TRBV20-1 and J usage is TRBJ2-7; TCRdb's D call, TRBD1, is unchecked because there is no DNA. CDR1 DFQATT and CDR2 SNEGSKA come from the germline V gene (reference sequence). This CDR3 has 14 residues. Here the CDR3 reads CSASSPGQSYEQYF.

The V gene is TRBV7-9, the J gene TRBJ2-5; with no DNA, the TCRdb D assignment of TRBD2 cannot be verified. This CDR3 contains 17 residues. Germline V gene sequence: CDR1 SEHNR, CDR2 FQNEAQ (reference sequence). This chain's CDR3 is CASSLAPFTYRLETQYF.

This chain uses TRBV24-1 with TRBJ2-1; TCRdb lists TRBD1, though no DNA is available to test this call. Germline values: CDR1 KGHDR, CDR2 SFDVKD. This CDR3 spans 15 amino acids. The chain's CDR3 is CATSYWDGIQGEQFF.

The gene calls are TRBV5-1 and TRBJ2-1; without DNA, the TCRdb call of TRBD1 cannot be checked. From germline, CDR1 is SGHRS and CDR2 YFSETQ. The CDR3 totals 15 residues. The CDR3 loop reads CASSSGTGTYNEQFF.

The J gene is TRBJ2-3, the V gene TRBV7-9; no DNA is available, so the TRBD2 call from TCRdb remains unchecked. The CDR3 spans 15 residues. Per the germline V gene, CDR1 is SEHNR and CDR2 is FQNEAQ (reference sequence). CDR3 region: CASSTTPGGMDTQYF.

V gene TRBV4-1 combines with J gene TRBJ2-3; TCRdb's D gene call, TRBD1, goes unchecked for lack of DNA. From germline, CDR1 is MGHRA and CDR2 YSYEKL. CDR3 length: 15 amino acids. The CDR3 sequence is CASSQVAGAVDTQYF.

CDR3: CASSLGRREQYF. The chain couples TRBV28 to TRBJ2-7. The length of the CDR3 is 12 residues. The germline CDR1 and CDR2 sequences are MDHEN and SYDVKM.

The V gene is TRBV7-2, the J gene TRBJ2-3; the TCRdb D gene call, TRBD1, has no DNA to confirm it. The V gene's germline CDR1 is SGHTA and CDR2 FQGNSA. The CDR3 has 15 amino acids. CDR3 loop: CASSRDSLSTDTQYF.

The CDR3 here is CASSFGLAGVPGELFF. The chain recombines TRBV11-2 with TRBJ2-2; TCRdb lists TRBD2, though no DNA is available to test this call. This CDR3 has 16 residues. Germline CDR1 and CDR2: SGHAT and FQNNGV.

The chain joins TRBV7-2 to TRBJ2-3; TCRdb indicates TRBD2, and absent DNA this call remains unverified. Germline V gene data show CDR1 as SGHTA and CDR2 as FQGNSA. The CDR3 spans 16 residues. The CDR3 spells CASSAGLAGATDTQYF.